This T cell receptor beta chain came from a study of CD8 T cells in ankylosing spondylitis. Study results and caveats: What seemed typical of ankylosing spondylitis blood was a TCR beta motif built from about 8 highly homologous variants. Disease-linked clones bore a CD8+ phenotype and were relatively rare in peripheral blood. There was reportedly significant enrichment of clones that were disease-linked in matched ankylosing spondylitis synovial fluid.

The authors made TCR beta libraries by quantitative 5'-RACE with molecular barcodes. Each CDR3 protein is one row after TCRdb ran MiXCR on the 5' RACE reads. The sample consists of 150,000 to 200,000 distinct CDR3 sequences, about 18% of them appearing once. This clonotype was recorded many times. Its antigen is still unknown. V lost 6 bases, J lost 1 base, and 11 bases lay in between. From germline, CDR1 is MNHEY and CDR2 SVGEGT. This CDR3 has 14 amino acids. The clonotype comes from a male donor under 30 with ankylosing spondylitis or in good health (not recorded which). V usage is TRBV6-2 or TRBV6-3 and J usage is TRBJ2-3, with D perhaps being TRBD1 or TRBD2 (5 bases each). The material sequenced was blood, either unsorted or a sorted T cell fraction (not recorded which). This CDR3 is CASSGLGRTDTQYF. CDR3 in DNA: TGTGCCAGCAGCGGACTGGGGCGCACAGATACGCAGTATTTT.